Listed here are 28 T cell receptor beta chains from one sample, sequenced in a study of T cells expressing NK-cell markers. With the 5' RACE reads reprocessed, TCRdb shows one record per CDR3 protein and no DNA. This sample's table has about 540,000 distinct CDR3 sequences. Source material: blood T cells: a sorted CD56 or NKG2C T cell subset, CD4+ or CD8+ T cells, or bulk PBMC T cells (not recorded which). The receptors were sampled from a man younger than 35 in good health.

V and J are TRBV12-3 or TRBV12-4 and TRBJ2-3; TCRdb selects TRBD1, and the lack of DNA leaves this call unchecked. The CDR3 runs to 15 residues. The CDR3 sequence is CASRHQGGGTDTQYF.

This chain connects TRBV7-3 to TRBJ2-1; TCRdb gives TRBD2 as the D gene, but with no DNA this cannot be confirmed. The CDR3 runs 19 residues. Germline V lookup: CDR1 SGHTA, CDR2 FQGTGA. CDR3 sequence reads: CASSLRLAGGIFSYNEQFF.

The chain links TRBV20-1 to TRBJ2-7. The CDR3 length is 13 residues. Germline V lookup: CDR1 DFQATT, CDR2 SNEGSKA (reference sequence). CDR3 loop: CRAHRRDTYEQYF.

This rearrangement joins TRBV6-2 or TRBV6-3 to TRBJ1-2; there is no DNA to check the TCRdb D call of TRBD1. Germline loops: CDR1 MNHEY, CDR2 SVGEGT. The CDR3 is made up of 14 amino acids. The CDR3 here is CASSPKQGNYGYTF.

The genes are TRBV5-1 and TRBJ2-1; the D call from TCRdb, TRBD2, cannot be confirmed without DNA. The CDR3 has 15 residues. CDR1 is SGHRS, CDR2 YFSETQ, per germline. CDR3: CASSPVSGRAFPQLF.

The gene calls are TRBV7-9 and TRBJ1-5; absent DNA, TCRdb's TRBD1 call cannot be checked. This CDR3 is built from 13 residues. CDR1 and CDR2 (germline): SEHNR, FQNEAQ (reference sequence). The CDR3 sequence: CASSSTVNQPQHF.

V gene TRBV7-9 combines with J gene TRBJ2-5; TCRdb's assignment of TRBD1 cannot be checked, as there is no DNA. CDR1 is SEHNR, CDR2 FQNEAQ, per germline (reference sequence). The CDR3 runs to 14 residues. The CDR3 is CASSPGSNQETQYF.

The J gene is TRBJ2-5, the V gene TRBV10-2. Per germline, CDR1 WSHSY and CDR2 SAAADI. This CDR3 comprises 17 residues. The CDR3 sequence is CASSDVKAQLPWETQYF.

The rearrangement uses TRBV5-1 and TRBJ2-1. The CDR3 spans 12 residues. Germline loops: CDR1 SGHRS, CDR2 YFSETQ. CDR3 amino acids: CASSLGGNEQFF. Together with reference TRBV5-1 and TRBJ2-1, the CDR3 gives the full variable domain: KAGVTQTPRYLIKTRGQQVTLSCSPISGHRSVSWYQQTPGQGLQFLFEYFSETQRNKGNFPGRFSGRQFSNSRSEMNVSTLELGDSALYLCASSLGGNEQFFGPGTRLTVL.

The genes are TRBV12-3 or TRBV12-4 and TRBJ1-1. The CDR3 spans 14 residues. The CDR3 loop reads CASSSQTLNTEAFF.

CDR3 protein: CASSLPGLARTDTQYF. The gene calls are TRBV3-1 and TRBJ2-3; without DNA, the TCRdb call of TRBD2 cannot be checked. Germline V gene lookup returns CDR1 LGHDT and CDR2 YNNKEL (reference sequence). The CDR3 spans 16 residues.

This chain links TRBV5-6 with TRBJ1-6. Germline V lookup: CDR1 SGHDT, CDR2 YYEEEE. CDR3 size: 12 residues. CDR3 loop: CASSLSVPPLHF.

The chain employs TRBV11-2 and TRBJ1-1. Germline CDR1 is SGHAT and CDR2 is FQNNGV. The length of the CDR3 is 12 residues. CDR3 protein: CASSPTTTEAFF.

This sequence joins TRBV5-1 and TRBJ1-1; lacking DNA, the TRBD1 call made by TCRdb goes unchecked. Germline V gives CDR1 SGHRS, CDR2 YFSETQ. CDR3 length equals 16 residues. CDR3 sequence reads: CASSLGTGTMNTEAFF.

The chain is built from TRBV6-5 and TRBJ1-1. This CDR3 is 16 amino acids long. Germline values: CDR1 MNHEY, CDR2 SVGAGI. The CDR3 sequence is CASSYWGRLAGTEAFF.

This chain uses TRBV28 with TRBJ2-2. The CDR3 extends over 13 amino acids. From germline, CDR1 is MDHEN and CDR2 SYDVKM. CDR3 loop: CAHGRTNTGELFF.

The chain combines TRBV7-2 with TRBJ1-2. CDR1 and CDR2 (germline): SGHTA, FQGNSA. The CDR3 is 14 residues long. The CDR3 spells CASSQTRANYGYTF.

The chain uses TRBV5-6 and TRBJ1-1; the TCRdb D gene call, TRBD1, has no DNA to confirm it. This CDR3 is 13 amino acids long. Germline CDR1 SGHDT, CDR2 YYEEEE. The CDR3 sequence is CASSFKDRVKAFF. The entire variable domain, with the rest obtained from reference TRBV5-6 and TRBJ1-1, is as follows: DAGVTQSPTHLIKTRGQQVTLRCSPKSGHDTVSWYQQALGQGPQFIFQYYEEEERQRGNFPDRFSGHQFPNYSSELNVNALLLGDSALYLCASSFKDRVKAFFGQGTRLTVV.

V and J are TRBV28 and TRBJ2-3; TCRdb calls TRBD2, which cannot be checked without DNA. CDR1 is MDHEN and CDR2 is SYDVKM in the germline V gene. The CDR3 length is 16 residues. This CDR3 is CASSPGSGRASGTQYF.

This sequence joins TRBV3-1 and TRBJ2-1; absent DNA, TCRdb's TRBD2 call cannot be checked. This CDR3 comprises 14 residues. Per germline, CDR1 LGHDT and CDR2 YNNKEL (reference sequence). The CDR3 reads CASSQGDYDNEQFF.

CDR3 sequence: CATSDWRARTGELFF. The chain employs TRBV24-1 and TRBJ2-2; TCRdb names TRBD2, which stays unverified in the absence of DNA. Germline-derived CDR1 and CDR2 are KGHDR and SFDVKD. This CDR3 region has 15 residues.

V gene TRBV6-5 combines with J gene TRBJ1-1; TCRdb lists TRBD1, though no DNA is available to test this call. Germline lookup yields CDR1 MNHEY and CDR2 SVGAGI. The CDR3 length is 17 residues. The CDR3 loop reads CASSYSRIRGMNTEAFF.

The chain carries TRBV27 and TRBJ2-1; TCRdb designates TRBD2, a call that cannot be tested without DNA. The CDR3 extends over 14 amino acids. Germline CDR1 reads MNHEY; CDR2 reads SMNVEV (reference sequence). This CDR3 is CASSPAGTTGEQFF.

The chain is built from TRBV11-2 and TRBJ2-4; TCRdb's D call, TRBD2, is unchecked because there is no DNA. The CDR3 is 18 amino acids. The V gene's germline CDR1 is SGHAT and CDR2 FQNNGV. CDR3 in amino acids: CASSLEASGRKAKNIQYF.

The CDR3 sequence: CASSVGQVNTEAFF. The chain links TRBV9 to TRBJ1-1; TCRdb's D call of TRBD1 is untestable without DNA. The germline CDR1 and CDR2 sequences are SGDLS and YYNGEE. The CDR3 consists of 14 residues.

The chain is built from TRBV6-2 or TRBV6-3 and TRBJ2-5; TCRdb names TRBD2, which stays unverified in the absence of DNA. This CDR3 contains 15 residues. From germline, CDR1 is MNHEY and CDR2 SVGEGT. CDR3: CASRRLADQGETQYF.

This chain connects TRBV7-8 to TRBJ2-7; TCRdb calls TRBD2, which cannot be checked without DNA. In germline, CDR1 is SGHVS, CDR2 FQNEAQ. CDR3 length equals 16 residues. CDR3: CASSLFLAMSSYEQYF.

The chain carries TRBV9 and TRBJ2-1; TCRdb indicates TRBD2, and absent DNA this call remains unverified. This CDR3 contains 19 residues. Germline CDR1 and CDR2: SGDLS and YYNGEE. The CDR3 here is CASSLEGGTSGSAYNEQFF. Complete variable domain (other parts from reference TRBV9 and TRBJ2-1): DSGVTQTPKHLITATGQRVTLRCSPRSGDLSVYWYQQSLDQGLQFLIQYYNGEERAKGNILERFSAQQFPDLHSELNLSSLELGDSALYFCASSLEGGTSGSAYNEQFFGPGTRLTVL.